This T cell receptor (beta chain) was profiled in a study of tumor and adjacent non-tumor tissue in lung cancer. Turning to the study itself: Aged roughly 30 to 76 years, patients included about 11 men and about 5 women with stage I to III disease.

This sample's RNA came from whole unsorted tissue. Donors were chemotherapy-naive, newly diagnosed lung cancer surgical patients in China, August–late 2014. In its sample, this clonotype was seen many times. Three rounds of nested PCR, following a modified ARM-PCR protocol, produced the TCRbeta library. TCRdb re-derived calls from the multiplex PCR reads in MiXCR, one entry per CDR3 protein. The data contain over 100,000 distinct CDR3 sequences, approximately 82% of them singletons. Trimming took 0 bases from V and 0 from J, leaving 15 bases between them. Per germline, CDR1 MNHEY and CDR2 SVGAGI. The CDR3 loop spans 17 amino acids.

This chain uses TRBV6-5 with TRBJ2-7, with D uncertain. This clonotype was obtained from a woman aged 60 to 75 with non-small cell lung cancer. Sequenced material: lung tumor tissue. The CDR3 is CASSYSRPIRYSYEQYF. CDR3 DNA: TGTGCCAGCAGTTACTCACGCCCCATCAGGTACTCCTACGAGCAGTACTTC.